This T cell receptor (beta chain) stems from a study of OX40 agonist ivuxolimab in advanced cancers. Broader study findings: Low levels of normalized T-cell clonal expansion also appeared in some nonresponders. There were, on average, more expanded clones in CD8+ T cells than in CD4+.

The CDR3 is made up of 15 amino acids. CDR1 LGHNA and CDR2 YSLEER come from the germline V gene. V dropped 0 bases and J dropped 0; count of bases not matched to a gene: 2. Assay used: immunoSEQ multiplex PCR; TCRdb lists only in-frame clones, some missing. Of 45,000 to 50,000 clones listed, 88% are singletons. About this clone itself: As yet, its antigen is unknown.

The V call is TRBV4-3, the J call TRBJ2-7, with 7 bases matching TRBD1. The sample in question was CD4+ or CD8+ T cells sorted from blood, obtained in a trial of the OX40 agonist ivuxolimab. The clonotype was recovered from an adult with an advanced solid tumor such as melanoma, head and neck, liver or kidney cancer. In DNA form, the CDR3 reads TGCGCCAGCAGCCAAGAGACAGGGCTCTCCTACGAGCAGTACTTC. Protein sequence: CASSQETGLSYEQYF.